This T cell receptor beta chain was sequenced for a study of Ad26.COV2.S vaccination and SARS-CoV-2 variants. Turning to the study itself: Each vaccinee took Ad26.COV2.S intramuscularly, once or twice 56 days apart.

V lost 5 bases and J lost 0; bases outside the gene matches: 13. The CDR3 sequence is 17 residues long. CDR1 and CDR2 from the germline V gene are SEHNR and FQNEAQ (reference sequence). Details on this clone: The antigen remains unidentified.

The method was immunoSEQ multiplex PCR; TCRdb's version includes in-frame clones alone and lacks a portion of them. The sample contains over 400,000 clones, 80% to 95% of which appear only once. Notes on the study in general: It is possible that the TCR breadth and depth analyses underestimated the total T cell responses. Placebo recipients and vaccine recipients were similar in non-spike TCR breadth.

Treatment meaning: roughly 19 received Ad26.COV2.S at low or high dose, single or two shots; about 5 received placebo; per-sample allocation not given. Samples came from day 63 after the first vaccine or placebo injection. The TCR originated in a person aged 18-65 years who received the Ad26.COV2.S COVID-19 vaccine or a placebo. The rearrangement links TRBV7-9 to TRBJ2-7, with 7 positions matching TRBD1. Sample: peripheral blood, taken in a trial of Ad26.COV2.S vaccine versus placebo. In DNA, the CDR3 is TGTGCCAGCAGCCCCCCCTCCGGCAGGGGGTTCTCCTACGAGCAGTACTTC. As protein: CASSPPSGRGFSYEQYF.